These T cell receptor beta chains were read from a single sample in a study of T cell responses to AZD1222 COVID-19 vaccine. Sequencing was performed with immunoSEQ multiplex PCR; in TCRdb, only in-frame clones are kept and a portion is missing. Of some 160,000 clones listed, approximately 93% are singletons. The sequences come from peripheral blood, collected on day 0 of AZD1222 vaccination. The source of these receptors is an adult in good health. Each CDR3 is given without its conserved first and last residue. Rows give clone size only sometimes, using once, few, many, or a class for an expanded clone.

J gene: TRBJ1-2; clone size: NA; V gene: TRBV15; CDR3 protein: ATSRDRSYGYT
J gene: TRBJ2-1; clone size: NA; V gene: TRBV9; CDR3 protein: ASSGRTSGYNEQF
J gene: TRBJ2-7; clone size: NA; V gene: TRBV7-9; CDR3 protein: ASNLPGGREQY
J gene: TRBJ1-2; clone size: NA; V gene: TRBV14; CDR3 protein: ASSRFQGTGDGYT
J gene: TRBJ2-3; clone size: NA; V gene: TRBV15; CDR3 protein: ATRRARGVGATDTQY
J gene: TRBJ1-6; clone size: NA; V gene: TRBV7-8; CDR3 protein: ASSLDGLSPLH
J gene: TRBJ2-7; clone size: NA; V gene: TRBV5-6; CDR3 protein: ASSGPGRGYEQY
J gene: TRBJ1-1; clone size: once; V gene: TRBV7-3; CDR3 protein: ASSRHPTEQNTEAF
J gene: TRBJ1-1; clone size: NA; V gene: TRBV5-1; CDR3 protein: ASSLNSGGTEAF
J gene: TRBJ1-2; clone size: NA; V gene: TRBV4-1; CDR3 protein: ASSQDRGGYGYT
J gene: TRBJ2-3; clone size: NA; V gene: TRBV9; CDR3 protein: ASSVVGLSTDTQY
J gene: TRBJ2-1; clone size: NA; V gene: TRBV5-1; CDR3 protein: ASRERKGYSSYNEQF
J gene: TRBJ1-4; clone size: NA; V gene: TRBV4-1; CDR3 protein: ASSTRLTNEKLF
J gene: TRBJ2-7; clone size: NA; V gene: TRBV28; CDR3 protein: ASSLTSGGSYEQY
J gene: TRBJ1-6; clone size: NA; V gene: TRBV19; CDR3 protein: ASREIQGPVSYNSPLH
J gene: TRBJ1-5; clone size: NA; V gene: TRBV2; CDR3 protein: ASTAGTNQPQH